Listed below are T cell receptor beta chains from one sample, sequenced in a study of blood T cell repertoires in COVID-19. Data came from immunoSEQ multiplex PCR; TCRdb stores just in-frame clones and leaves some out. The top ten hold approximately 1% of the sample, which has about 350,000 clones, around nine tenths seen once. Specimen: PBMCs or T cells enriched from blood (not recorded which). These receptors all stem from a woman aged 25 to 39 who had been exposed to COVID-19. CDR3s leave out the opening cysteine and the closing phenylalanine or tryptophan. The D gene is left open where the match is weak. Where a row states a size, it is once, few, many or the class of an expanded clone; other rows omit it.

cdr3_aa,clone_size,v_call,d_call
ASSFSTGSSYNSPLH,once,TRBV7-8,.
ASSETTGIPGYT,few,TRBV6-1,TRBD1
ASSLNAGLLNQPQH,.,TRBV5-6,.
ASSQTGTDYNEQF,.,TRBV3-1/TRBV3-2,TRBD1
ASSETVDTQY,.,TRBV2,.
ASSLNQGLAGATDTQY,.,TRBV28,TRBD2
ATSRETRRNTEAF,.,TRBV15,.
ASSFPHGTQY,.,TRBV5-1,.
ASSIEQGGTGELF,.,TRBV19,.
ASRDRTMNTEAF,.,TRBV27,.
ASSFPPGFKNTEAF,.,TRBV28,.
ASSLVRGSGANVLT,few,TRBV7-9,.
ASSLSGVGQETQY,.,TRBV7-9,.
ASHSQVLYGYT,.,TRBV10-3,.
ASSYLGAYEQY,.,TRBV28,.
ASSQIRDSQKLF,.,TRBV6-5,TRBD1
ASSQGLWNTEAF,.,TRBV14,.
SVSRAGDTEAF,.,TRBV29-1,.
ASSLDPSGGYNEQF,once,TRBV5-1,TRBD2
ASSEARFFYGYT,.,TRBV6-1,.
ASSPLQGTEAF,.,TRBV18,TRBD1
ASSQSDTGNGNTIY,.,TRBV23-1,.
ASSLVRTEAF,.,TRBV13,.
ASSYPEVDTEAF,.,TRBV7-9,.
ASSYRDRGPTGELF,.,TRBV6-5,TRBD1
ASRMLAGVNEQF,.,TRBV10-1,TRBD2
ATTDRASLSSDEQY,few,TRBV2,.
SVEDRRQPFEAF,.,TRBV29-1,.
ASSIDVRTEYSNQPQH,once,TRBV19,.
ASSPQRELTDTQY,.,TRBV18,TRBD2
ASSYVGGLEKLF,.,TRBV6-5,TRBD1
ASSYSRQGLNTEAF,.,TRBV6-5,.
ASRIGNRAADTQY,.,TRBV19,.
ASSPPGRGNSYNEQF,.,TRBV19,TRBD2
ASSPSGLAGVVETQY,.,TRBV27,TRBD2
ASSPSTGLLWPQH,few,TRBV27,.
ATSRDLGQGHGYT,.,TRBV15,TRBD1
ASSYGGAGANVLT,.,TRBV6-5,TRBD2
SVRTSGSGEQF,.,TRBV29-1,TRBD2
AWSLTGGTFNEKLF,.,TRBV30,TRBD1
ATSRENSYEQY,.,TRBV15,.
ASSLTTPGGDQPQH,.,TRBV19,TRBD1
ASSLPGLGEAF,.,TRBV19,.
ASSLEDSEAF,.,TRBV11-3,.
ASSIENTEKLF,.,TRBV19,.
SVRPLAGGTGELF,.,TRBV29-1,TRBD2
ASSLPLWGGTEKLF,.,TRBV7-9,.
ASSQDGLNRPSGRAGELF,.,TRBV4-2,TRBD2
ASSLRQGARGELF,.,TRBV7-2,TRBD1
ASRRYGADQNIQY,.,TRBV6-5,.
ASSPAPGQGNSPLH,.,TRBV7-6,TRBD1
ASSKGKDQDSYEQY,.,TRBV21-1,.
ASSVGIDTGELF,.,TRBV9,.
ASSYRPRVTQY,.,TRBV6-5,.
ATSLGAISYNEQF,.,TRBV24-1,.
SSGQGVGNTEAF,once,TRBV29-1,TRBD1
ASSPIPSEWGYNEQF,once,TRBV27,.